This TCR beta chain emerged from a study of T cell repertoires in cytomegalovirus infection. There are many counts of this clonotype. The antigen remains undetermined. General study results and limits: Frequencies of public TCR beta families were cumulated, and this identified carriers of CMV plus the relevant HLA. The study found HLA-C-restricted CMV-specific TCR beta clonotypes dominating the ex vivo response.

MiXCR, applied by TCRdb to the reads, yields one record per CDR3 protein. The table lists 250,000 to 300,000 distinct CDR3 sequences, 20% to 25% of them singletons. This sequence originates from a human donor in good health (CMV status not recorded). Some clones in this sample may be carry-over from other donors' samples. The sample was cultured PBMCs, taken from culture after CMV antigen stimulation.

Here the CDR3 DNA reads TGTGCCAGCAGCTCAATGGGCGGGAGTGTGGGCAATGAGCAGTTCTTC. This sequence encodes CASSSMGGSVGNEQFF. The J gene is TRBJ2-1, the V gene TRBV7-8; 7 bases map to TRBD2. CDR3 size: 16 residues. Germline V lookup: CDR1 SGHVS, CDR2 FQNEAQ. V shed 4 bases and J 6 bases; nucleotides not matched to a gene: 12. The full variable domain, its missing parts supplied by reference TRBV7-8 and TRBJ2-1, is GAGVSQSPRYKVAKRGQDVALRCDPISGHVSLFWYQQALGQGPEFLTYFQNEAQLDKSGLPSDRFFAERPEGSVSTLKIQRTQQEDSAVYLCASSSMGGSVGNEQFFGPGTRLTVL.